This passage covers 10 T cell receptor beta chains from one sample sequenced in a study of blood T cell repertoires in COVID-19. The data were produced by immunoSEQ multiplex PCR, yet TCRdb's version contains in-frame clones alone and is incomplete. The top ten clones hold over 9% of a sample with about 270,000 clones, roughly 80% of them seen once. Sequencing was carried out using peripheral blood. The receptors here all came from a woman aged 45-59 years who had recovered from COVID-19.

The chain uses TRBV5-1 and TRBJ2-2, with a weak D call TRBD2 (5 bases). The CDR3 is 13 residues long. V gave up 7 bases and J gave up 1 base, with 8 bases separating them. Germline CDR1 SGHRS, CDR2 YFSETQ. CDR3 bases: TGCGCCAGCGGCGGGCGGAACACCGGGGAGCTGTTTTTT. Its translation: CASGGRNTGELFF.

The chain has TRBV2 and TRBJ2-7; D call uncertain. Trimming left V 4 bases short and J 7 bases short, with 5 bases between. The CDR3 runs to 10 residues. Germline CDR1 SNHLY, CDR2 FYNNEI. CDR3: CASSGGEQYF. The CDR3 DNA is TGTGCCAGCAGTGGCGGAGAGCAGTACTTC.

This clone was picked up a small number of times. The V gene is TRBV6-6, the J gene TRBJ1-5, with 10 bases aligning to TRBD1. V lost 6 bases and J lost 7; bases outside the gene matches: 3. Germline lookup yields CDR1 MNHNY and CDR2 SVGAGI (reference sequence). CDR3 length equals 13 residues. CDR3 residues: CASSGQGDQPQHF. The CDR3 DNA reads TGTGCCAGCAGCGGACAGGGGGACCAGCCCCAGCATTTT.

The chain employs TRBV19 and TRBJ1-5, with a tentative D call TRBD1 (5 bases). Germline loops: CDR1 LNHDA, CDR2 SQIVND (reference sequence). V shed 6 bases and J shed 4 bases, with 19 bases lying between them. This CDR3 comprises 16 residues. The CDR3 protein is CASSQKKDIRNQPQHF. The CDR3 region has the DNA TGTGCCAGTAGCCAGAAAAAGGACATACGGAATCAGCCCCAGCATTTT.

This clone appeared once. This chain joins TRBV28 and TRBJ1-2; D is possibly TRBD1 (6 bases). Trimming shortened V by 6 bases and J by 4 bases, and 18 bases separated the two germline ends. The CDR3 spans 15 residues. The V gene's germline CDR1 is MDHEN and CDR2 SYDVKM. The CDR3 spells CASSPGQGGTYGYTF. The CDR3, as DNA: TGTGCCAGCAGCCCCGGACAAGGGGGTACCTATGGCTACACCTTC.

The chain is built from TRBV11-2 and TRBJ2-7; a weak D match, TRBD2 (6 bases). This CDR3 spans 15 amino acids. Trimming stripped 0 bases from V and 1 base from J, with 10 bases between. The V gene's germline CDR1 is SGHAT and CDR2 FQNNGV. The DNA for the CDR3 is TGTGCCAGCAGCTTAGAGGCGGGGTTTTCCTACGAGCAGTACTTC. It codes for CASSLEAGFSYEQYF.

This chain links TRBV5-1 with TRBJ2-6; the match to TRBD1 covers 8 bases. Per the germline V gene, CDR1 is SGHRS and CDR2 is YFSETQ. The CDR3 extends over 17 amino acids. Trimming removed 0 bases from V and 3 bases from J; junction bases left unmatched: 5. CDR3: CASSLGQGALGANVLTF. CDR3 nucleotides: TGCGCCAGCAGCTTGGGGCAGGGGGCGCTTGGGGCCAACGTCCTGACTTTC.

V gene TRBV6-5 combines with J gene TRBJ1-2, with D perhaps matching TRBD1 (6 bases). Germline CDR1 reads MNHEY; CDR2 reads SVGAGI. V lost 6 bases to trimming and J lost 3 bases, with 8 bases between them. The CDR3 covers 12 residues. The CDR3 DNA follows: TGTGCCAGCAGCCGACAGGACTATGGCTACACCTTC. It is translated as CASSRQDYGYTF.

The J gene is TRBJ1-6, the V gene TRBV7-9, with 7 positions matching TRBD1. Germline values: CDR1 SEHNR, CDR2 FQNEAQ (reference sequence). This CDR3 comprises 14 residues. Trimming at V came to 5 bases and at J to 9 bases, leaving 7 bases not matched to a gene. This CDR3 is CASSTGTAASPLHF. The DNA of the CDR3 is TGTGCCAGCAGCACAGGGACAGCAGCTTCACCCCTCCACTTT.

V and J are TRBV4-3 and TRBJ2-7, with D possibly TRBD1 on 6 matching bases. CDR1 and CDR2 (germline): LGHNA, YSLEER. V lost 2 bases, J lost 0 bases, and 14 bases lay in between. The CDR3 totals 16 residues. This chain's CDR3 is CASSQSTGSSSYEQYF. CDR3 nucleotides: TGCGCCAGCAGCCAATCCACAGGGTCCTCCTCCTACGAGCAGTACTTC.